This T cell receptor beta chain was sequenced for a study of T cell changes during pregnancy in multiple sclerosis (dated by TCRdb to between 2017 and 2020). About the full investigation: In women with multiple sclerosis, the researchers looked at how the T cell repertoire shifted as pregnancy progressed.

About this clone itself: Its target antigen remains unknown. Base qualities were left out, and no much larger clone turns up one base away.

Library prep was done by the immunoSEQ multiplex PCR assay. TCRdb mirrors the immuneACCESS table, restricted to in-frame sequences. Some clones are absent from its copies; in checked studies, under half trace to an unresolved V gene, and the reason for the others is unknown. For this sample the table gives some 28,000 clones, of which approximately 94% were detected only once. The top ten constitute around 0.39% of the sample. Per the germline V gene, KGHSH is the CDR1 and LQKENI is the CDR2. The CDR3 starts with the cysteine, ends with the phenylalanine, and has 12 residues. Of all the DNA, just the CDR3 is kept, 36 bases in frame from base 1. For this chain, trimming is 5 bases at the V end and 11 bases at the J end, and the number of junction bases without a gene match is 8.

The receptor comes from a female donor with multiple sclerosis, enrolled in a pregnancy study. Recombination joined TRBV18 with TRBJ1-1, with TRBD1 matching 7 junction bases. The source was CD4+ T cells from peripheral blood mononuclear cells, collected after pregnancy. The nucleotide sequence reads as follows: TGTGCCAGCTCATCCGACACAGGGGCTGCTTTCTTT. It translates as CASSSDTGAAFF.